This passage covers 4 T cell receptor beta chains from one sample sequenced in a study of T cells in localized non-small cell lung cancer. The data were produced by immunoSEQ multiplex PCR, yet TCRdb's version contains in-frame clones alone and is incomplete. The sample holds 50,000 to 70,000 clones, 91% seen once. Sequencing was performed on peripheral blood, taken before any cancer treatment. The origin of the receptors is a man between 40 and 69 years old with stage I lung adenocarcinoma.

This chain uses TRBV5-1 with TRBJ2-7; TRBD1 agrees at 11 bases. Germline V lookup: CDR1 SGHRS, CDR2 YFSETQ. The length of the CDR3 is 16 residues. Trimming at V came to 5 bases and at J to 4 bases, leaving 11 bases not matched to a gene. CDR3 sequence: CASRTGTGGIGYEQYF. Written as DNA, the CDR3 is TGCGCCAGCAGAACCGGGACAGGGGGAATAGGATACGAGCAGTACTTC.

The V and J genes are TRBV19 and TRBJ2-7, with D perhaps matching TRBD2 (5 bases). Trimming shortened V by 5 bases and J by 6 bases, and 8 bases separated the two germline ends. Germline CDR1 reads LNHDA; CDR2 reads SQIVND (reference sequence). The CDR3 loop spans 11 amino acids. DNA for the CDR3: TGTGCCAGTAGTGCGGGTCTCGAGCAGTACTTC. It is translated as CASSAGLEQYF.

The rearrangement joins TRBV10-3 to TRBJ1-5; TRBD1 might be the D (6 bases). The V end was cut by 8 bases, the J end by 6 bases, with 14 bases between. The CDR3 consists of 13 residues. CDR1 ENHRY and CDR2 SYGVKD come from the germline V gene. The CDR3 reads CAISGTNSQPQHF. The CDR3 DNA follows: TGTGCCATCTCCGGGACAAATTCTCAGCCCCAGCATTTT.

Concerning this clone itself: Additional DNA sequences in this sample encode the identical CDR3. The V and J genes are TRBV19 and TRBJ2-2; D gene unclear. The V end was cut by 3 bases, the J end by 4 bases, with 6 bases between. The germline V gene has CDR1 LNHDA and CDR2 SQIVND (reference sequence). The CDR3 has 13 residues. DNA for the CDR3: TGTGCCAGTAGTATTGGCAGCACCGGGGAGCTGTTTTTT. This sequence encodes CASSIGSTGELFF.